The 27 T cell receptor beta chains in this list originate from one sample, sequenced in a study of CD8+ T cells in alopecia areata. The sequencing template was cDNA reverse transcribed from extracted RNA. This table comes from immunoSEQ multiplex PCR, and its TCRdb copy is limited to in-frame clones, with some not included. This sample yields about 200,000 clones, of which 60% to 70% are seen a single time; around 3% belongs to the top ten. The treatment denotes: oral pan-JAK inhibitor, 5-10 mg twice daily. Sequenced here: CD4+ T cells sorted from blood, sampled at week 4, from a patient treated with tofacitinib. The origin of the receptors is a human donor with alopecia areata.

The chain has TRBV29-1 and TRBJ1-3; D unresolved. CDR1 and CDR2 (germline): SQVTM, ANQGSEA. The CDR3 is made up of 12 amino acids. The ends were cut back, 4 bases at V and 6 bases at J, with 10 bases in the middle. DNA of the CDR3: TGCAGCGTTGCCCCCTCGACAAACACCATATATTTT. This sequence encodes CSVAPSTNTIYF.

V gene TRBV4-2 combines with J gene TRBJ1-5; 9 bases fit TRBD1. The CDR3 sequence is 15 residues long. Germline assignment: CDR1 LGHNA and CDR2 YNFKEQ. Trimming took 2 bases from V and 8 from J; bases not matched to a gene: 7. CDR3 DNA: TGTGCCAGCAGCCAAATCGGACAGGGGTTAGAGCCCCAGCATTTT. Protein sequence: CASSQIGQGLEPQHF.

This chain links TRBV30 with TRBJ2-5, with D unclear. Trimming took 0 bases from V and 5 from J, leaving 7 bases between them. CDR1 GTSNPN and CDR2 SVGIG come from the germline V gene (reference sequence). The CDR3 contains 12 residues. In DNA form, the CDR3 reads TGTGCCTGGAGTGTAAGGTTGGAGACCCAGTACTTC. Translation gives CAWSVRLETQYF.

The rearrangement links TRBV25-1 to TRBJ1-5, with D perhaps TRBD1 (5 bases). This CDR3 spans 13 amino acids. The V and J ends lost 5 bases and 1 base respectively, with 6 bases between them. CDR1 is MGHDK and CDR2 is SYGVNS in the germline V gene. DNA for the CDR3: TGTGCCAGCAGTAGGGGAAGCAATCAGCCCCAGCATTTT. This gives the protein CASSRGSNQPQHF.

The chain employs TRBV7-2 and TRBJ2-3, with D perhaps matching TRBD1 (6 bases). Germline V CDR1 and CDR2: SGHTA, FQGNSA. The V and J ends lost 1 base and 2 bases respectively, with 13 bases between them. The CDR3 length is 16 residues. CDR3 nucleotide sequence: TGTGCCAGCAGCTTAGATTCCGGGGACATCACAGATACGCAGTATTTT. Translated: CASSLDSGDITDTQYF.

The chain employs TRBV18 and TRBJ1-1, with no clear D. This CDR3 region has 14 residues. V lost 2 bases to trimming and J lost 5 bases, with 12 bases between them. The germline CDR1 and CDR2 sequences are KGHSH and LQKENI. In DNA form, the CDR3 reads TGTGCCAGCTCACCAGAAAAGGTGGGGACTGAAGCTTTCTTT. This codes for CASSPEKVGTEAFF.

The V and J genes are TRBV30 and TRBJ1-6; no clear D. Germline CDR1 GTSNPN, CDR2 SVGIG (reference sequence). With 1 base removed from V and 2 bases from J, the gap between germline ends came to 9 bases. The CDR3 loop spans 15 amino acids. CDR3 amino acids: CAWSADLPYNSPLHF. CDR3 nucleotide sequence: TGTGCCTGGAGTGCTGACCTGCCCTATAATTCACCCCTCCACTTT. The full variable domain, completed using reference TRBV30 and TRBJ1-6, is SQTIHQWPATLVQPVGSPLSLECTVEGTSNPNLYWYRQAAGRGLQLLFYSVGIGQISSEVPQNLSASRPQDRQFILSSKKLLLSDSGFYLCAWSADLPYNSPLHFGNGTRLTVT.

The gene calls are TRBV27 and TRBJ1-3; 8 nucleotides line up with TRBD1. The germline V gene encodes CDR1 MNHEY and CDR2 SMNVEV (reference sequence). V shed 4 bases and J 2 bases; nucleotides not matched to a gene: 1. CDR3 length: 14 amino acids. CDR3 amino acids: CASSSRGPGNTIYF. In DNA, the CDR3 is TGTGCCAGCAGTTCCAGGGGGCCTGGAAACACCATATATTTT.

Here the CDR3 reads CASSSGQNNQPQHF. In nucleotides, the CDR3 is TGTGCCAGCAGCTCCGGACAGAACAATCAGCCCCAGCATTTT. The chain carries TRBV7-8 and TRBJ1-5; TRBD1 is a possible D gene (6 bases). The germline V gene encodes CDR1 SGHVS and CDR2 FQNEAQ. V dropped 4 bases and J dropped 3 bases, with 10 bases sitting between them. This CDR3 comprises 14 residues.

V is TRBV25-1 and J is TRBJ2-5; TRBD1 might be the D (5 bases). Looked up from germline, CDR1 is MGHDK and CDR2 is SYGVNS. CDR3 length equals 13 residues. V was pared by 1 base and J by 4 bases, with 7 bases between. The CDR3 protein is CASSEFQGETQYF. The CDR3, as DNA: TGTGCCAGCAGTGAATTTCAGGGAGAGACCCAGTACTTC.

The chain carries TRBV7-2 and TRBJ1-2, with 9 positions matching TRBD1. Germline CDR1 reads SGHTA; CDR2 reads FQGNSA. The V and J ends lost 5 bases and 7 bases, in that order; junction bases with no gene match: 20. The CDR3 is 18 amino acids. The CDR3 DNA reads as TGTGCCAGCAGCCGCCCGGGACAGGGAGGGACCCAAAGGGGTGGCTACACCTTC. Translated: CASSRPGQGGTQRGGYTF.

This clone appeared a few times. This rearrangement joins TRBV5-4 to TRBJ2-7; maybe TRBD1 (6 bases). The CDR3 loop spans 13 amino acids. V was cut by 0 bases and J by 4 bases, with 8 bases left in between. Germline CDR1 is SGHNT and CDR2 is YYREEE (reference sequence). CDR3 coding DNA: TGTGCCAGCAGCTTGGACAGGGTATACGAGCAGTACTTC. Translating it yields CASSLDRVYEQYF.

The rearrangement uses TRBV15 and TRBJ2-5, with unresolved D. Germline V lookup: CDR1 LNHNV, CDR2 YYDKDF (reference sequence). Trimming removed 0 bases from V and 2 bases from J, with 7 bases in between. The CDR3 spans 14 residues. The CDR3 here is CATSRDVAQETQYF. In DNA, the CDR3 is TGTGCCACCAGCAGAGATGTGGCTCAAGAGACCCAGTACTTC.

This clone was detected only once. This sequence joins TRBV4-3 and TRBJ1-6; D is ambiguous. This CDR3 comprises 17 residues. Germline assignment: CDR1 LGHNA and CDR2 YSLEER. The V gene lost 0 bases and the J gene lost 2 bases, with 11 bases spanning the gap. The CDR3 region has the DNA TGCGCCAGCAGCCAAGAAGCGCTAGGGCCCTATAATTCACCCCTCCACTTT. Its protein product is CASSQEALGPYNSPLHF.

The chain has TRBV30 and TRBJ1-2; 9 nucleotides line up with TRBD1. V shed 2 bases and J 7 bases; nucleotides not matched to a gene: 5. This CDR3 is built from 13 residues. The germline gives CDR1 GTSNPN, CDR2 SVGIG (reference sequence). CDR3: CAWSRGTGSGYTF. The DNA for the CDR3 is TGTGCCTGGAGTCGGGGGACAGGGAGTGGCTACACCTTC.

In this sample, this clone turned up a few times. This chain connects TRBV23-1 to TRBJ1-3; D not certain. TRBV23-1 is labeled an ORF, and its function is uncertain. This CDR3 spans 14 amino acids. Trimming pared 0 bases from V and 3 bases from J, leaving 6 bases between. The CDR3 reads CASSQSRVGNTIYF. CDR3 nucleotide sequence: TGCGCCAGCAGTCAATCCCGAGTTGGAAACACCATATATTTT.

This chain connects TRBV5-4 to TRBJ1-5; D gene uncertain. This CDR3 has 16 residues. The germline V gene encodes CDR1 SGHNT and CDR2 YYREEE (reference sequence). Trimming stripped 3 bases from V and 8 bases from J, with 21 bases between. The CDR3 DNA is TGTGCCAGCAGCTCGGGCCCAAATGTCGAGGTTGAGCCCCAGCATTTT. Amino acids: CASSSGPNVEVEPQHF.

The rearrangement links TRBV29-1 to TRBJ2-3; D is tentatively TRBD1 or TRBD2 (5 bases each). Per the germline V gene, CDR1 is SQVTM and CDR2 is ANQGSEA. CDR3 length equals 13 residues. The ends were cut back, 6 bases at V and 0 bases at J, with 10 bases in the middle. CDR3 amino acids: CSVPRDSTDTQYF. In DNA, the CDR3 is TGCAGCGTCCCCCGGGACAGCACAGATACGCAGTATTTT.

There are a few counts of this clone. The chain combines TRBV10-3 with TRBJ1-1; D uncertain. Germline V gene sequence: CDR1 ENHRY, CDR2 SYGVKD. Trimming removed 10 bases at V and 6 bases at J, with 21 bases between. The CDR3 spans 14 residues. DNA of the CDR3: TGTGCCACAAGCCCGGAAATCTTTCCCCCTGAAGCTTTCTTT. This encodes CATSPEIFPPEAFF.

The rearrangement joins TRBV30 to TRBJ2-3; D not resolved. The CDR3 covers 14 residues. Trimming removed 0 bases at V and 2 bases at J, with 9 bases between. The germline gives CDR1 GTSNPN, CDR2 SVGIG (reference sequence). The CDR3 DNA is TGTGCCTGGAGTGTACGGCCACTCACAGATACGCAGTATTTT. Encoded protein: CAWSVRPLTDTQYF.

In its sample, this clone was seen a few times. The chain has TRBV30 and TRBJ2-4, with D unclear. The V gene's germline CDR1 is GTSNPN and CDR2 SVGIG (reference sequence). Trimming took 0 bases from V and 2 from J, leaving 11 bases between them. The CDR3 runs 15 residues. The CDR3 sequence is CAWSVGRGPKNIQYF. The DNA of the CDR3 is TGTGCCTGGAGTGTAGGAAGAGGACCCAAAAACATTCAGTACTTC.

The chain joins TRBV11-2 to TRBJ1-5; D is unclear. The CDR3 sequence is 14 residues long. CDR1 is SGHAT, CDR2 FQNNGV, per germline. V shed 3 bases and J shed 3 bases, with 9 bases lying between them. The chain's CDR3 is CASSLTGINQPQHF. CDR3 bases: TGTGCCAGCAGCTTGACGGGGATCAATCAGCCCCAGCATTTT.

This clone was detected ten times or more. The junction does not match germline at one end; this may be a read error. This chain links TRBV2 with TRBJ1-6; 7 positions match TRBD1. CDR1 is SNHLY and CDR2 is FYNNEI in the germline V gene. This CDR3 region has 15 residues. The CDR3 here is CASRIRQGYDSPLHF. Here the CDR3 DNA reads TGTGCCAGCAGGATAAGACAGGGCTATGATTCACCCCTCCACTTT.

This clone occurred once. Other nucleotide sequences in the sample specify the same CDR3. The CDR3 nucleotides are TGCAGCGTCCAAAACACTGAAGCTTTCTTT. It specifies CSVQNTEAFF. This chain uses TRBV29-1 with TRBJ1-1; D is uncertain. The germline V gene has CDR1 SQVTM and CDR2 ANQGSEA. V lost 6 bases to trimming and J lost 2 bases, with 4 bases between them. This CDR3 spans 10 amino acids.

This sequence joins TRBV15 and TRBJ2-5; no reliable D call. Trimming took 1 base from V and 0 from J, leaving 15 bases between them. The CDR3 length is 17 residues. Germline V gene sequence: CDR1 LNHNV, CDR2 YYDKDF (reference sequence). The CDR3 sequence: CATSRASLSKYQETQYF. The CDR3 DNA reads as TGTGCCACCAGCAGAGCTTCCCTCTCAAAGTACCAAGAGACCCAGTACTTC.

About this clone: Other DNA sequences from this sample encode an identical CDR3 as well. This rearrangement joins TRBV27 to TRBJ2-1, with 8 bases aligning to TRBD2. Germline V gives CDR1 MNHEY, CDR2 SMNVEV (reference sequence). J lost 5 bases, V lost 8 bases, and 11 bases had no gene match. This CDR3 has 15 amino acids. DNA of the CDR3: TGTGCCAGCGCCCCCCGGGGGGGGCGACACAATGAGCAGTTCTTC. Amino acid sequence: CASAPRGGRHNEQFF.

The chain links TRBV7-9 to TRBJ2-5; 7 bases agree with TRBD2. V lost 2 bases to trimming and J lost 1 base; unmatched junction nucleotides: 7. Germline CDR1 is SEHNR and CDR2 is FQNEAQ (reference sequence). The CDR3 has 16 residues. In nucleotides, the CDR3 is TGTGCCAGCAGCTTATCCGGGGGAGGGGTCCAAGAGACCCAGTACTTC. As protein: CASSLSGGGVQETQYF.